The TCR beta chain described here comes from a study of graft-versus-host responses after intestinal transplantation. On this clone itself: The antigen is not known.

Per germline, CDR1 SGHRS and CDR2 YFSETQ. This CDR3 contains 18 residues. V was clipped by 3 bases and J by 4 bases; unmatched bases: 16. Here immunoSEQ multiplex PCR was the method, and the copy in TCRdb shows in-frame clones only, minus some. This sample has tens of thousands of clones, with under 90% found just once. Here the sequenced sample was unstimulated CD4+ T cells sorted from spleen or lymph node cells, taken before intestinal transplant. This TCR was recovered from a human donor who received an intestinal transplant. The rearrangement links TRBV5-1 to TRBJ1-2; 9 bases align to TRBD1. This CDR3 is CASSSFWGQGREGYGYTF. The CDR3 bases are TGCGCCAGCAGCTCTTTCTGGGGACAGGGCAGAGAGGGCTATGGCTACACCTTC.